These T cell receptor beta chains were read from a single sample in a study of T cell responses to AZD1222 COVID-19 vaccine. Sequencing was performed with immunoSEQ multiplex PCR; in TCRdb, only in-frame clones are kept and a portion is missing. The repertoire holds roughly 190,000 clones, with approximately 91% as singletons. The specimen was peripheral blood, collected on day 0 of AZD1222 vaccination. The receptors were gathered from an adult in good health. The CDR3 runs from the conserved cysteine through the conserved F or W. The D gene is left open where the match is weak. Size tells how often a clone was seen (once, few, many) or the class of an expanded clone, and some rows leave it out.

j_gene,abundance,v_gene,d_gene,CDR3nt,CDR3aa
TRBJ1-2,NA,TRBV25-1,TRBD1,TGTGCCAGCAGTGAACCCGGGACAGGAATCTCCTATGGCTACACCTTC,CASSEPGTGISYGYTF
TRBJ1-1,NA,TRBV20-1,NA,TGCAGTGCTAGTGTAGGCAGCACTGAAGCTTTCTTT,CSASVGSTEAFF
TRBJ2-7,once,TRBV6-1,TRBD2,TGTGCCAGCAGTGATACTAGCGGGTCCTACGAGCAGTACTTC,CASSDTSGSYEQYF
TRBJ1-2,once,TRBV29-1,NA,TGCAGCGAGGATGGCTACACCTTC,CSEDGYTF
TRBJ1-6,NA,TRBV3-1/TRBV3-2,NA,TGTGCCAGCAGCACACAGAATTCACCCCTCCACTTT,CASSTQNSPLHF
TRBJ1-1,NA,TRBV28,NA,TGTGCCAGCAGTTTAGGCCGGGGGGCGAACACTGAAGCTTTCTTT,CASSLGRGANTEAFF
TRBJ2-2,NA,TRBV7-6,NA,TGTGCCAGCAGCCGTGTCGGGTCTTCGAACACCGGGGAGCTGTTTTTT,CASSRVGSSNTGELFF
TRBJ1-1,NA,TRBV7-2,TRBD1,TGTGCCAGCAGCTTGGGACAGGGGAACACTGAAGCTTTCTTT,CASSLGQGNTEAFF
TRBJ1-4,NA,TRBV27,NA,TGTGCCAGCAGAGGCTTAAGTGAAAAACTGTTTTTT,CASRGLSEKLFF
TRBJ2-5,NA,TRBV7-2,NA,TGTGCCAGCAGCCCCTCTAGGCGACAAAACCAAGAGACCCAGTACTTC,CASSPSRRQNQETQYF
TRBJ1-2,NA,TRBV6-4,NA,TGTGCCAGCAGTGACAGGGGAGCTGGCTACACCTTC,CASSDRGAGYTF
TRBJ1-1,NA,TRBV9,TRBD1,TGTGCCAGCAGCGTGAGATCCGGGACAGGGGATTCGGAAGCTTTCTTT,CASSVRSGTGDSEAFF
TRBJ1-4,NA,TRBV27,NA,TGTGCCAGCAGTTCCGACCCCCAGCTATATAATGAAAAACTGTTTTTT,CASSSDPQLYNEKLFF
TRBJ1-6,NA,TRBV2,NA,TGTGCCAGCAGTGTGTGGGGAACCTCCTATAATTCACCCCTCCACTTT,CASSVWGTSYNSPLHF
TRBJ1-6,NA,TRBV4-3,NA,TGCGCCAGCAGCCATACAGCTACCGCCTCTAATTCACCCCTCCACTTT,CASSHTATASNSPLHF
TRBJ1-2,NA,TRBV28,NA,TGTGCCAGCAGTTTAGGGGGGGCTTATGGCTACACCTTC,CASSLGGAYGYTF
TRBJ2-1,few,TRBV7-6,TRBD2,TGTGCCAGCAGCGCCGGGGGTAGCGGGAGCTCCTACAATGAGCAGTTCTTC,CASSAGGSGSSYNEQFF
TRBJ1-2,NA,TRBV7-9,NA,TGTGCCAGCAGCTCTGGCCCCTGGACGGACTATGGCTACACCTTC,CASSSGPWTDYGYTF
TRBJ2-5,NA,TRBV7-9,NA,TGTGCCAGCAGCCCAATAAGTCGGGAGGAGACCCAGTACTTC,CASSPISREETQYF
TRBJ1-1,NA,TRBV14,NA,TGTGCCAGCAGCCCTCAACCGACGGGGGGGACTGAAGCTTTCTTT,CASSPQPTGGTEAFF
TRBJ2-5,few,TRBV20-1,NA,TGCAGTGCTAGGTTCAGTGAGACCCAGTACTTC,CSARFSETQYF
TRBJ2-3,NA,TRBV6-2/TRBV6-3,NA,TGTGCCAGCAGTTACAGTCAGGGGGGCCCGAAGGACACAGATACGCAGTATTTT,CASSYSQGGPKDTDTQYF
TRBJ2-5,NA,TRBV5-6,TRBD1,TGTGCCAGCAGCACGGGGACAGGACTCCGGACCCAGTACTTC,CASSTGTGLRTQYF
TRBJ2-1,NA,TRBV23-1,NA,TGCGCCAGCAGTCAACGAAATCAGGGGTACAATGAGCAGTTCTTC,CASSQRNQGYNEQFF
TRBJ2-7,once,TRBV6-6,TRBD1,TGTGCCAGCAGTAACCGACAGGGTTCGAACTCCTACGAGCAGTACTTC,CASSNRQGSNSYEQYF
TRBJ1-5,NA,TRBV15,NA,TGTGCCACCAGTCTGGGTTCAGGGCAGCCCCAGCATTTT,CATSLGSGQPQHF
TRBJ2-3,NA,TRBV28,NA,TGTGCCAGCAGTCCCATGGGGAGCGGAGCCACAGATACGCAGTATTTT,CASSPMGSGATDTQYF
TRBJ1-1,NA,TRBV10-1,TRBD1,TGCGCCAATCGGCCCCGGACAGGGGTACGGAGTGGATATTGGAACACTGAAGCTTTCTTT,CANRPRTGVRSGYWNTEAFF
TRBJ2-2,NA,TRBV7-9,NA,TGTGCCAGCAGCTTAGTAAGGATCACCGGGGAGCTGTTTTTT,CASSLVRITGELFF
TRBJ2-7,NA,TRBV19,NA,TGTGCCAGTAGTATCCAGGGGGGCTACGAGCAGTACTTC,CASSIQGGYEQYF
TRBJ2-1,once,TRBV29-1,NA,TGCAGCCTGGCTCCAGGGGTAATTAACAATGAGCAGTTCTTC,CSLAPGVINNEQFF
TRBJ2-3,NA,TRBV7-6,TRBD2,TGTGCCAGCAGCCCCCTCGGGGGTAGCGGGGGGGCTTGGACAGATACGCAGTATTTT,CASSPLGGSGGAWTDTQYF
TRBJ1-3,NA,TRBV5-1,NA,TGCGCCAGCAGTACGACGGGGGAATCGCGAAACACCATATATTTT,CASSTTGESRNTIYF
TRBJ2-5,NA,TRBV9,TRBD2,TGTGCCAGCAGCGCCTCGGGGGGGCGGGGTCAAGAGACCCAGTACTTC,CASSASGGRGQETQYF
TRBJ2-5,few,TRBV11-1,TRBD1,TGTGCCAGCAGCCACCTGGACAGGGGGCTTGTGGAGACCCAGTACTTC,CASSHLDRGLVETQYF
TRBJ1-4,NA,TRBV5-4,NA,TGTGCCAGCAGTAGGGCAGGGAACATCATTAATGAAAAACTGTTTTTT,CASSRAGNIINEKLFF
TRBJ1-1,few,TRBV4-3,NA,TGCGCCAGCAGCCCCTATGGGCCAAACACTGAAGCTTTCTTT,CASSPYGPNTEAFF
TRBJ2-7,NA,TRBV3-1/TRBV3-2,NA,TGTGCCAGCGGCCTACAGGTATACGAGCAGTACTTC,CASGLQVYEQYF
TRBJ1-1,NA,TRBV6-1,NA,TGTGCCAGCAGTGAAGGCGGATGGATGAACACTGAAGCTTTCTTT,CASSEGGWMNTEAFF